A single T cell receptor (beta chain) is shown here with its context. Its antigen is unidentified. This CDR3 is built from 14 residues. Trimming stripped 0 bases from V and 10 bases from J, with 11 bases between. The germline gives CDR1 SGHRS, CDR2 YFSETQ. This specimen belongs to a study of response to subunit inactivated influenza vaccine. Study outcomes and limitations: The study's authors posited that every seasonal influenza vaccination enlists few new T cells.

TCRdb re-called the RT-PCR reads through MiXCR, storing one row per CDR3 protein. The sample shows 450,000 to 700,000 distinct CDR3 sequences, 11% to 15% of them seen only once. Sequences were derived from PBMCs from blood, sampled 11 to 12 days after vaccination. The receptor was isolated from a man aged 50 or older who received an inactivated influenza vaccine. The rearrangement joins TRBV5-1 to TRBJ1-6; possible D gene TRBD1, 6 bases. CDR3 DNA sequence: TGCGCCAGCAGCTTGGATACAGGGCGGTCACCCCTCCACTTT. Protein: CASSLDTGRSPLHF.